The 19 T cell receptor beta chains reported below all come from one sample, sequenced in a study of neoadjuvant anti-PD-1 for oral cavity cancer. The table came from immunoSEQ multiplex PCR; TCRdb's copy has only in-frame clones and leaves some out. The sample includes over 7,000 clones, around 80% of them seen just once. Material: PBMCs, obtained before nivolumab (anti-PD-1) treatment. All receptors derive from a person aged 40 to 85 with oral cavity squamous cell carcinoma.

The genes are TRBV6-5 and TRBJ1-2; D gene uncertain. The CDR3 is 12 residues long. The germline gives CDR1 MNHEY, CDR2 SVGAGI. V shed 6 bases and J shed 6 bases, with 11 bases lying between them. Here the CDR3 DNA reads TGTGCCAGCAGGGCAGGACCAAATGGCTACACCTTC. Translated, it gives CASRAGPNGYTF.

V and J are TRBV5-1 and TRBJ2-5; possibly TRBD1 for D (7 bases). The germline CDR1 and CDR2 sequences are SGHRS and YFSETQ. This CDR3 region has 16 residues. V was shortened by 3 bases and J by 0 bases, with 15 bases between the two germline ends. CDR3 protein: CASSSRGVGYQETQYF. The CDR3 DNA reads as TGCGCCAGCAGCTCCAGGGGGGTAGGTTACCAAGAGACCCAGTACTTC. Supplemented by reference TRBV5-1 and TRBJ2-5, the full variable domain reads KAGVTQTPRYLIKTRGQQVTLSCSPISGHRSVSWYQQTPGQGLQFLFEYFSETQRNKGNFPGRFSGRQFSNSRSEMNVSTLELGDSALYLCASSSRGVGYQETQYFGPGTRLLVL.

J is TRBJ2-5 and V is TRBV29-1, with TRBD2 matching over 14 bases. This CDR3 region has 14 residues. V lost 6 bases and J lost 4; bases outside the gene matches: 4. Per the germline V gene, CDR1 is SQVTM and CDR2 is ANQGSEA. CDR3 residues: CSVKTSGGAETQYF. The CDR3 DNA follows: TGCAGCGTAAAGACTAGCGGGGGGGCAGAGACCCAGTACTTC.

This clone was seen more than once but under ten times. The chain employs TRBV4-2 and TRBJ2-7; 9 bases map to TRBD2. V gave up 0 bases and J gave up 1 base; unmatched junction bases: 4. Germline V gives CDR1 LGHNA, CDR2 YNFKEQ. This CDR3 is built from 16 residues. CDR3 sequence (DNA): TGTGCCAGCAGCCAAGATGCGACTAGCGGATCCTACGAGCAGTACTTC. The encoded protein is CASSQDATSGSYEQYF.

The chain has TRBV7-9 and TRBJ1-2, with a weak D call TRBD1 (5 bases). Germline assignment: CDR1 SEHNR and CDR2 FQNEAQ (reference sequence). V dropped 4 bases and J dropped 6 bases, with 27 bases sitting between them. This CDR3 has 18 residues. The chain's CDR3 is CASSSGAVSPRRGDGYTF. CDR3 sequence (DNA): TGTGCCAGCAGCTCAGGAGCTGTCAGTCCCCGTCGGGGGGATGGCTACACCTTC.

This clone has just a few counts. The V gene is TRBV11-2, the J gene TRBJ1-3; no clear D gene. Per the germline V gene, CDR1 is SGHAT and CDR2 is FQNNGV. Trimming took off 1 base at V and 4 bases at J, with 11 bases between the two ends. The CDR3 is 15 amino acids. CDR3 DNA sequence: TGTGCCAGCAGCTTAGGTCACTCCGCGGGAAACACCATATATTTT. Translation: CASSLGHSAGNTIYF.

V and J are TRBV27 and TRBJ1-4; 7 bases map to TRBD1. Germline V gene data show CDR1 as MNHEY and CDR2 as SMNVEV (reference sequence). CDR3 length equals 16 residues. Trimming took 5 bases from V and 12 from J; bases not matched to a gene: 18. CDR3 bases: TGTGCCAGCAGTCCCCTCGGGACAGCGGCGGTTCAGGAACTGTTTTTT. Its protein product is CASSPLGTAAVQELFF.

This clone was observed a few times. The chain carries TRBV2 and TRBJ2-2; D remains unclear. CDR3 length equals 16 residues. CDR1 is SNHLY and CDR2 is FYNNEI in the germline V gene. V was pared by 1 base and J by 4 bases, with 13 bases between. The DNA of the CDR3 is TGTGCCAGCAGTGAAGATCTGGACGCCTCCACCGGGGAGCTGTTTTTT. Its protein product is CASSEDLDASTGELFF.

The chain employs TRBV6-5 and TRBJ1-1; perhaps TRBD1 as D (6 bases). Looked up from germline, CDR1 is MNHEY and CDR2 is SVGAGI. The CDR3 contains 13 residues. Trimming cost V 5 bases and J 7 bases, with 14 bases left between them. CDR3 nucleotides: TGTGCCAGCAGTCTGACAGGTCTCCATGAAGCTTTCTTT. Encoded protein: CASSLTGLHEAFF.

There are a few counts of this clone. This sequence joins TRBV12-5 and TRBJ1-6; D is undetermined. Trimming stripped 0 bases from V and 8 bases from J, with 11 bases between. Per germline, CDR1 LGHNT and CDR2 FRNRAP. The CDR3 runs 15 residues. This chain's CDR3 is CASGLVDRRDSPLHF. The DNA of the CDR3 is TGTGCTAGTGGTTTGGTCGACCGGCGGGATTCACCCCTCCACTTT.

This clone has just one count. This chain uses TRBV5-4 with TRBJ1-2; TRBD1 might be the D (5 bases). CDR1 is SGHNT and CDR2 is YYREEE in the germline V gene (reference sequence). The V end lost 3 bases, the J end lost 9 bases, and 18 bases lay between the germline ends. The length of the CDR3 is 14 residues. This CDR3 is CASSYGAGSMRYTF. CDR3 DNA sequence: TGTGCCAGCAGCTATGGTGCAGGGAGTATGCGCTACACCTTC.

CDR3 region: CSVDKAGSYGYTF. The CDR3 nucleotides are TGCAGCGTTGACAAGGCAGGGAGCTATGGCTACACCTTC. The genes are TRBV29-1 and TRBJ1-2; D perhaps matches TRBD1 (5 bases). Germline CDR1 reads SQVTM; CDR2 reads ANQGSEA. The CDR3 length is 13 residues. V was clipped by 3 bases and J by 4 bases, with 12 bases between them. Variable domain in full (rest from reference TRBV29-1 and TRBJ1-2): SAVISQKPSRDICQRGTSLTIQCQVDSQVTMMFWYRQQPGQSLTLIATANQGSEATYESGFVIDKFPISRPNLTFSTLTVSNMSPEDSSIYLCSVDKAGSYGYTFGSGTRLTVV.

The chain employs TRBV6-5 and TRBJ1-1, with D maybe TRBD1 (5 bases). Per germline, CDR1 MNHEY and CDR2 SVGAGI. V lost 2 bases and J lost 3, with 10 bases in between. This CDR3 region has 14 residues. In DNA form, the CDR3 reads TGTGCCAGCAGTTACGAGGGGAGGTACACTGAAGCTTTCTTT. It translates to CASSYEGRYTEAFF.

The chain employs TRBV2 and TRBJ1-1; D not resolved. This CDR3 is built from 11 residues. V was pared by 4 bases and J by 4 bases, with 4 bases between. Germline V gene lookup returns CDR1 SNHLY and CDR2 FYNNEI. CDR3 in amino acids: CASSGGTEAFF. The CDR3 DNA follows: TGTGCCAGCAGTGGTGGCACTGAAGCTTTCTTT.

The chain combines TRBV4-1 with TRBJ2-5; 10 bases map to TRBD1. V lost 2 bases and J lost 4; bases outside the gene matches: 10. The CDR3 covers 17 residues. The germline V gene has CDR1 MGHRA and CDR2 YSYEKL. The CDR3: CASSQPIRDRGRETQYF. CDR3 nucleotides: TGCGCCAGCAGCCAACCGATCCGGGACAGGGGACGAGAGACCCAGTACTTC.

This chain uses TRBV5-4 with TRBJ2-3; 9 bases align to TRBD1. The V gene's germline CDR1 is SGHNT and CDR2 YYREEE (reference sequence). The junction had 6 bases not matched to a gene; V was cut back by 5 bases and J by 5 bases. The CDR3 has 14 residues. CDR3 DNA sequence: TGTGCCAGCAGTCGGACAGGGGACGGAGATACGCAGTATTTT. Amino acid sequence: CASSRTGDGDTQYF.

The V call is TRBV19, the J call TRBJ1-5; 9 bases fit TRBD1. V lost 6 bases and J lost 6; bases outside the gene matches: 9. The CDR3 runs 15 residues. Germline CDR1 reads LNHDA; CDR2 reads SQIVND (reference sequence). CDR3 amino acids: CASSPLDRGRQPQHF. The DNA for the CDR3 is TGTGCCAGTAGCCCCCTGGACAGGGGCCGTCAGCCCCAGCATTTT.

This chain joins TRBV4-2 and TRBJ2-6; D is perhaps TRBD1 or TRBD2 (5 bases each). Looked up from germline, CDR1 is LGHNA and CDR2 is YNFKEQ. The CDR3 is made up of 15 amino acids. V was cut by 0 bases and J by 2 bases, with 5 bases left in between. The CDR3 DNA sequence: TGTGCCAGCAGCCAAGAGGGGGCTGGGGCCAACGTCCTGACTTTC. It specifies CASSQEGAGANVLTF.

This clone occurred a few times. This chain links TRBV6-1 with TRBJ1-1; D is unresolved. CDR1 and CDR2 from the germline V gene are MNHNS and SASEGT. The CDR3 sequence is 14 residues long. Trimming pared 8 bases from V and 1 base from J, leaving 14 bases between. CDR3: CASPAGKTNTEAFF. Written as DNA, the CDR3 is TGTGCCAGCCCTGCGGGCAAGACGAACACTGAAGCTTTCTTT.